These T cell receptor beta chains were read from a single sample in a study of blood T cell repertoires in COVID-19. The data were produced by immunoSEQ multiplex PCR, yet TCRdb's version contains in-frame clones alone and is incomplete. Here the sample spans roughly 230,000 clones, approximately 88% being singletons. The sequenced sample consisted of peripheral blood. These receptor sequences come from a human donor in a cohort sampled during active COVID-19. CDR3s leave out the opening cysteine and the closing phenylalanine or tryptophan. D genes are given only for firm matches.

v_call d_call cdr3_aa
TRBV6-5 TRBD1 ASSRTGEGPEAF
TRBV19 TRBD1 ASSRTGGAETNEKLF
TRBV4-1 TRBD1 ASSHGTGRYEQY
TRBV28 TRBD1 ASIKTGFYGYT
TRBV27 - ASRGYEYDTEAF
TRBV28 - ASSSGSNYGYT
TRBV5-6 TRBD2 ASSWGTSGLFWEQY
TRBV6-2/TRBV6-3 - ASSYEGENTYGYT
TRBV10-1 - ASSESVAGRNQPQH
TRBV7-2 TRBD2 ASSLVSGGVEEQY
TRBV6-6 TRBD1 ASRRGLETQY
TRBV4-1 TRBD1 ASSPPRTGDPEQY
TRBV5-4 - ASSSAGTYEAF
TRBV5-1 TRBD1 ASSWDRPPETQY
TRBV2 TRBD2 ASSGTSSTDTQY
TRBV6-5 TRBD1 ASIGTAETQY
TRBV4-3 TRBD1 ASSQEDRVADTQY
TRBV27 TRBD2 ASSSLRTSGSYEQY
TRBV9 - ASSAGRNTEAF
TRBV3-1/TRBV3-2 - ASSYCGLSTDTQY
TRBV6-2/TRBV6-3 TRBD1 ASSYSTGNPLEQY
TRBV5-1 TRBD2 ASSPASGSSYEQY
TRBV19 - ASSFLTPEGLAVELF
TRBV3-1/TRBV3-2 - ASSPSGNYGYT
TRBV27 TRBD1 ASSAGQGRDYEQY
TRBV4-3 TRBD2 ASSQDQAGETGELF
TRBV30 - AWSGKGRETQY
TRBV9 - ASSADPTGIMQY